What follows are 24 T cell receptor beta chains derived from one specimen sequenced in a study of OX40 agonist ivuxolimab in advanced cancers. Library preparation employed the immunoSEQ multiplex PCR assay. In its TCRdb copy, this immuneACCESS table keeps in-frame sequences only and misses some clones. Where compared with another copy, unresolved V genes explain less than half of these, and the others have no known cause. This sample gives roughly 60,000 clones in total; around 90% of them show up just once. The leading ten clones occupy 13% to 15% of the sample. Sequenced here: CD4+ or CD8+ T cells sorted from blood, sampled in a trial of the OX40 agonist ivuxolimab. The receptors derive from an adult with an advanced solid tumor such as melanoma, head and neck, liver or kidney cancer.

The V and J genes are TRBV14 and TRBJ2-1; D is possibly TRBD1 or TRBD2 (6 bases each). Germline V gives CDR1 SGHDN, CDR2 FVKESK. The length of the CDR3 is 13 residues. With 8 bases removed from V and 5 bases from J, the gap between germline ends came to 13 bases. CDR3 sequence: CASGGTWDNEQFF. DNA of the CDR3: TGTGCCAGCGGCGGGACATGGGACAATGAGCAGTTCTTC.

V gene TRBV7-2 combines with J gene TRBJ1-2; TRBD1 matches 8 bases. After removal of 5 bases from V and 2 bases from J, the junction contained 4 bases not matched to a gene. The CDR3 length is 14 residues. Germline V gives CDR1 SGHTA, CDR2 FQGNSA. The CDR3 nucleotides read TGTGCCAGCAGCCCGGGACAGGTCAACTATGGCTACACCTTC. Translation gives CASSPGQVNYGYTF.

V usage is TRBV6-5 and J usage is TRBJ1-2; D remains unclear. Germline CDR1 reads MNHEY; CDR2 reads SVGAGI. Trimming took 0 bases from V and 5 from J, leaving 4 bases between them. This CDR3 is 12 amino acids long. CDR3 amino acids: CASSYSGYGYTF. The CDR3 DNA reads as TGTGCCAGCAGTTACTCCGGGTATGGCTACACCTTC.

This rearrangement joins TRBV11-3 to TRBJ2-7; the match to TRBD2 covers 8 bases. The junction had 13 bases not matched to a gene; V was cut back by 7 bases and J by 5 bases. Germline V gene sequence: CDR1 SGHNT, CDR2 YENEEA. CDR3 length equals 15 residues. CDR3 loop: CASTATSAQAHEQYF. The CDR3, as DNA: TGTGCCAGCACGGCGACTAGCGCACAAGCCCACGAGCAGTACTTC.

The chain recombines TRBV5-1 with TRBJ2-1; D is undetermined. V was pared by 0 bases and J by 6 bases, with 13 bases between. This CDR3 is 15 amino acids long. Germline loops: CDR1 SGHRS, CDR2 YFSETQ. The CDR3 region is CASSLGRVVINEQFF. The CDR3 DNA follows: TGCGCCAGCAGCTTGGGAAGGGTGGTGATCAATGAGCAGTTCTTC.

CDR3 sequence (DNA): TGTGCCAGCAGAAGAAACTATGGCTACACCTTC. Translated: CASRRNYGYTF. V usage is TRBV6-5 and J usage is TRBJ1-2; D is undetermined. Germline V lookup: CDR1 MNHEY, CDR2 SVGAGI. There are 11 residues in the CDR3. Trimming cost V 6 bases and J 2 bases, with 4 bases left between them.

The chain couples TRBV9 to TRBJ2-3, with no clear D. The germline CDR1 and CDR2 sequences are SGDLS and YYNGEE. This CDR3 comprises 14 residues. Trimming shortened V by 0 bases and J by 7 bases, and 12 bases separated the two germline ends. CDR3 sequence (DNA): TGTGCCAGCAGCGTAGGCCCTACCGTAAATACGCAGTATTTT. It codes for CASSVGPTVNTQYF.

The chain couples TRBV11-3 to TRBJ2-7; 8 bases align to TRBD2. J lost 2 bases, V lost 0 bases, and 6 bases had no gene match. Germline CDR1 reads SGHNT; CDR2 reads YENEEA. The CDR3 length is 16 residues. CDR3 in amino acids: CASSLEGTSVAYEQYF. The DNA for the CDR3 is TGTGCCAGCAGCTTAGAAGGGACTAGTGTGGCCTACGAGCAGTACTTC. Filled out from reference TRBV11-3 and TRBJ2-7, the complete variable domain reads EAGVVQSPRYKIIEKKQPVAFWCNPISGHNTLYWYLQNLGQGPELLIRYENEEAVDDSQLPKDRFSAERLKGVDSTLKIQPAELGDSAVYLCASSLEGTSVAYEQYFGPGTRLTVT.

The V call is TRBV6-5, the J call TRBJ1-2; 9 nucleotides line up with TRBD1. This CDR3 comprises 13 residues. The junction had 2 bases not matched to a gene; V was cut back by 5 bases and J by 4 bases. CDR1 is MNHEY and CDR2 is SVGAGI in the germline V gene. DNA of the CDR3: TGTGCCAGCAGTGTACAGGGGGCCTATGGCTACACCTTC. This sequence encodes CASSVQGAYGYTF.

This clone was recorded only once. The chain carries TRBV5-5 and TRBJ2-1, with D unresolved. V lost 0 bases and J lost 12, with 10 bases in between. From germline, CDR1 is SGHKS and CDR2 YYEKEE (reference sequence). The CDR3 sequence is 12 residues long. The CDR3 here is CASSLEGKGQFF. In DNA, the CDR3 is TGTGCCAGCAGCTTGGAAGGGAAAGGGCAGTTCTTC.

V is TRBV5-1 and J is TRBJ2-1; TRBD1 matches at 8 bases. CDR3 length: 14 amino acids. CDR1 SGHRS and CDR2 YFSETQ come from the germline V gene. The trim removed 0 bases at V and 5 bases at J, leaving 1 base unmatched. In DNA form, the CDR3 reads TGCGCCAGCAGCTTGGGGGACAGGCACAATGAGCAGTTCTTC. This translates into CASSLGDRHNEQFF.

The rearrangement links TRBV7-2 to TRBJ1-3, with a weak D call TRBD1 (5 bases). CDR3 length: 13 residues. Per the germline V gene, CDR1 is SGHTA and CDR2 is FQGNSA. V shed 3 bases and J shed 6 bases, with 9 bases lying between them. The CDR3 bases are TGTGCCAGCAGCTTCACAGGCCTAAACACCATATATTTT. Translation gives CASSFTGLNTIYF.

This chain links TRBV30 with TRBJ2-3, with unresolved D. CDR3 length equals 12 residues. Looked up from germline, CDR1 is GTSNPN and CDR2 is SVGIG (reference sequence). The V gene lost 1 base and the J gene lost 7 bases, with 9 bases spanning the gap. CDR3 sequence (DNA): TGTGCCTGGAGTGGTCTTCCAAATACGCAGTATTTT. Its protein is CAWSGLPNTQYF.

The chain uses TRBV7-2 and TRBJ2-2; 7 positions agree with TRBD2. With 5 bases clipped from V and 4 bases from J, the junction kept 4 bases outside the gene matches. The CDR3 consists of 14 residues. Germline V gene sequence: CDR1 SGHTA, CDR2 FQGNSA. Here the CDR3 DNA reads TGTGCCAGCAGCAAGGGACTACTCACCGGGGAGCTGTTTTTT. Its translation is CASSKGLLTGELFF.

This chain uses TRBV6-5 with TRBJ1-6; tentatively, D is TRBD1 (5 bases). The ends were cut back, 4 bases at V and 5 bases at J, with 15 bases in the middle. The V gene's germline CDR1 is MNHEY and CDR2 SVGAGI. The CDR3 has 16 residues. CDR3 region: CASSSGTRGNNSPLHF. In nucleotides, the CDR3 is TGTGCCAGCAGTTCAGGGACTCGGGGCAATAATTCACCCCTCCACTTT.

CDR3 nucleotide sequence: TGCGCCAGCAGCCAAGTCAGCCATCAGCCCCAGCATTTT. Translation: CASSQVSHQPQHF. The chain uses TRBV4-1 and TRBJ1-5; unclear D gene. In germline, CDR1 is MGHRA, CDR2 YSYEKL. This CDR3 contains 13 residues. Trimming cost V 1 base and J 5 bases, with 6 bases left between them.

V gene TRBV5-4 combines with J gene TRBJ2-4; D might be TRBD1 or TRBD2, each matching 5 bases. The V gene lost 5 bases and the J gene lost 3 bases, with 15 bases spanning the gap. Per germline, CDR1 SGHNT and CDR2 YYREEE (reference sequence). This CDR3 comprises 15 residues. The CDR3: CASSMRRDGKNIQYF. CDR3 coding DNA: TGTGCCAGCAGTATGAGAAGGGACGGCAAAAACATTCAGTACTTC.

The rearrangement uses TRBV20-1 and TRBJ2-1; no definite D call. Trimming took off 4 bases at V and 10 bases at J, with 11 bases between the two ends. CDR1 is DFQATT and CDR2 is SNEGSKA in the germline V gene (reference sequence). The CDR3 spans 11 residues. The CDR3 loop is CSATPSREQFF. In nucleotides, the CDR3 is TGCAGTGCTACGCCTTCGCGGGAGCAGTTCTTC.

The gene calls are TRBV28 and TRBJ2-3, with D perhaps TRBD2 (6 bases). Trimming shortened V by 10 bases and J by 3 bases, and 20 bases separated the two germline ends. This CDR3 has 15 amino acids. Germline CDR1 and CDR2: MDHEN and SYDVKM. In nucleotides, the CDR3 is TGTGCCACCAATACCTGGAGGGCCGGGACAGATACGCAGTATTTT. Translating it yields CATNTWRAGTDTQYF.

This chain uses TRBV6-1 with TRBJ2-7, with D maybe TRBD2 (6 bases). The CDR3 extends over 14 amino acids. CDR1 and CDR2 (germline): MNHNS, SASEGT. The V gene lost 5 bases and the J gene lost 0 bases, with 11 bases spanning the gap. Here the CDR3 reads CASSRDWSSYEQYF. CDR3 bases: TGTGCCAGCAGTCGGGACTGGAGCTCCTACGAGCAGTACTTC.

The chain combines TRBV2 with TRBJ2-5, with TRBD2 identical over 9 bases. Per germline, CDR1 SNHLY and CDR2 FYNNEI. The CDR3 consists of 15 residues. Trimming removed 7 bases from V and 4 bases from J; junction bases left unmatched: 10. This CDR3 is CASNAQPGLAETQYF. CDR3 DNA: TGTGCCAGCAATGCACAACCGGGACTAGCAGAGACCCAGTACTTC.

CDR3: CASSLAGGMNTEAFF. CDR3 nucleotide sequence: TGTGCCAGCAGCTTGGCAGGAGGGATGAACACTGAAGCTTTCTTT. This chain joins TRBV5-5 and TRBJ1-1; no reliable D call. Looked up from germline, CDR1 is SGHKS and CDR2 is YYEKEE (reference sequence). CDR3 length equals 15 residues. V lost 0 bases and J lost 0, with 9 bases in between.

This clone was seen a single time. CDR3 in amino acids: CASISNLGHYEQYF. DNA for the CDR3: TGTGCCAGCATCTCGAACTTGGGGCACTACGAGCAGTACTTC. The chain employs TRBV2 and TRBJ2-7; D is possibly TRBD1 (5 bases). Trimming removed 7 bases from V and 3 bases from J, with 16 bases in between. The CDR3 covers 14 residues. Germline loops: CDR1 SNHLY, CDR2 FYNNEI.

V usage is TRBV10-1 and J usage is TRBJ2-1; D assignment may be TRBD1 or TRBD2 (6 bases each). The CDR3 has 15 residues. Trimming cost V 5 bases and J 6 bases, with 17 bases left between them. Germline CDR1 reads WNHNN; CDR2 reads SYGVQD (reference sequence). The chain's CDR3 is CASSHLGGRLNEQFF. The CDR3 DNA follows: TGCGCCAGCAGTCACCTAGGGGGGAGACTCAATGAGCAGTTCTTC.